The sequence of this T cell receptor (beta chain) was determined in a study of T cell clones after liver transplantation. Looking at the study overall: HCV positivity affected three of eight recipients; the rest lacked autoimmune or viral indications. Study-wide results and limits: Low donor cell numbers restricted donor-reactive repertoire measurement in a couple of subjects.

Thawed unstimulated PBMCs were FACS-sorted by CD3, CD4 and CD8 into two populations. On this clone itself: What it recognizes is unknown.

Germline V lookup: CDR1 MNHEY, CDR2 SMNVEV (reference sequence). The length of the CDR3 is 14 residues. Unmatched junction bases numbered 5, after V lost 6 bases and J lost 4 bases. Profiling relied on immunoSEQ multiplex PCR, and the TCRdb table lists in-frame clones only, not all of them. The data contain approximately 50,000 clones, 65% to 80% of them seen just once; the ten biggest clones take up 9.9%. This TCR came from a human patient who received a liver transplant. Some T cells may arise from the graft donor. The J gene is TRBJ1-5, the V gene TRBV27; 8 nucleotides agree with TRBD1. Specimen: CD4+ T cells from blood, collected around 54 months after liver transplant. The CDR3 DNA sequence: TGTGCCAGCAGCATGACAGGGGTGAATCAGCCCCAGCATTTT. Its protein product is CASSMTGVNQPQHF.